Listed here are 7 T cell receptor beta chains from one sample, sequenced in a study of T cell repertoires in cytomegalovirus infection. Antigens for these TCRs are unknown. MiXCR, run by TCRdb on the reads, gives a single entry per CDR3 protein. This table holds 700,000 to 900,000 distinct CDR3 sequences, about 28% found once. Here the sequenced sample was cultured CD8+ T cells from PBMCs, taken from culture after CMV antigen stimulation. The receptors were gathered from a human donor in good health (CMV status not recorded). Some clones in this sample may be carry-over from other donors' samples.

J is TRBJ2-5 and V is TRBV7-9; no firm D call. This CDR3 has 15 amino acids. Germline-derived CDR1 and CDR2 are SEHNR and FQNEAQ (reference sequence). V was clipped by 5 bases and J by 2 bases, with 15 bases between them. The CDR3 nucleotides are TGTGCCAGCAGCAATCTAGACGGTAGTCAAGAGACCCAGTACTTC. This translates into CASSNLDGSQETQYF.

The genes are TRBV6-5 and TRBJ2-1; possibly TRBD2 for D (6 bases). This CDR3 is 15 amino acids long. Trimming removed 6 bases at V and 4 bases at J, with 16 bases between. Germline V gene data show CDR1 as MNHEY and CDR2 as SVGAGI. The CDR3 here is CASRITPGGYNEQFF. The CDR3 DNA reads TGTGCCAGCAGAATTACGCCCGGGGGATACAATGAGCAGTTCTTC.

This clonotype was picked up a small number of times. This chain connects TRBV6-6 to TRBJ2-1, with 7 bases fitting TRBD1. V lost 6 bases, J lost 2 bases, and 4 bases stayed unmatched. The CDR3 runs to 14 residues. In germline, CDR1 is MNHNY, CDR2 SVGAGI (reference sequence). CDR3 loop: CASRPGQTYNEQFF. CDR3 in DNA: TGTGCCAGCAGACCGGGACAGACCTACAATGAGCAGTTCTTC.

V gene TRBV6-5 combines with J gene TRBJ1-4, with D unresolved. Deletions cut 0 bases from V and 0 bases from J, with 8 bases between. CDR3 size: 16 residues. Germline lookup yields CDR1 MNHEY and CDR2 SVGAGI. The CDR3 bases are TGTGCCAGCAGTTACTCGAAAATAGCAACTAATGAAAAACTGTTTTTT. It translates to CASSYSKIATNEKLFF.

Points on this clonotype: Given a much more abundant clone one base away, this may be a read error. V gene TRBV7-2 combines with J gene TRBJ1-1; tentatively, D is TRBD1 (5 bases). In germline, CDR1 is SGHTA, CDR2 FQGNSA. V was clipped by 3 bases and J by 12 bases, with 14 bases between them. The CDR3 length is 12 residues. The CDR3 coding sequence is TGTGCCAGCAGCTTGGGGGTGGGCGCCACTTTCTTT. It translates to CASSLGVGATFF.

The chain recombines TRBV12-3 or TRBV12-4 with TRBJ2-3; 10 bases match TRBD2. This CDR3 spans 14 amino acids. Losses at the gene ends were 7 bases for V and 6 bases for J; bases not matched to a gene: 7. The CDR3 here is CASTAVAGGDTQYF. In nucleotides, the CDR3 is TGTGCCAGCACCGCGGTAGCGGGGGGTGATACGCAGTATTTT.

This clonotype has a handful of counts. The V gene is TRBV6-6, the J gene TRBJ2-2; D is unclear. V dropped 1 base and J dropped 5 bases, with 17 bases sitting between them. Germline V gives CDR1 MNHNY, CDR2 SVGAGI (reference sequence). The CDR3 covers 17 residues. This CDR3 reads CASSYLVSLTYTGELFF. The CDR3 bases are TGTGCCAGCAGTTACTTGGTGTCTCTAACGTATACCGGGGAGCTGTTTTTT.